This T cell receptor (beta chain) is drawn from a study of blood T cell repertoires in COVID-19. In the authors' workflow: Estimates of nucleated cell counts were drawn from the amplification of reference gene primers. TCRdb's copy holds only in-frame clones and misses some; the assay was immunoSEQ multiplex PCR. V, J and clone size are taken as reported in that table, and D and trimming were inferred from the DNA itself. The data show 130,000 to 150,000 clones, 80% to 90% seen once. This clone was found once. This receptor was identified in a human donor with acute or convalescent COVID-19. The donor label of this sample is uncertain. Source material: peripheral blood.

CDR3 region: CASSFSLPPGQGLKGVNTEAFF. As DNA, the CDR3 is TGTGCCAGCAGCTTCTCATTGCCTCCGGGACAGGGGCTAAAGGGGGTAAACACTGAAGCTTTCTTT. The rearrangement links TRBV12-1 to TRBJ1-1; TRBD1 is the table's D call and was not checked against the DNA. TRBV12-1 is termed a pseudogene. This CDR3 spans 22 amino acids.